Described below is a single T cell receptor beta chain sequence and its context. The target antigen is unknown. This sample is part of a study of shared clonotypes between healthy human individuals. Study results and caveats: Donor clonotype sharing was expected to depend on sequencing depth.

The CDR3 totals 16 residues. J gave up 6 bases and V 3 bases, and 14 bases lay outside the gene matches. Germline CDR1 and CDR2: WNHNN and SYGVQD (reference sequence). Assay: immunoSEQ multiplex PCR; the TCRdb copy retains only in-frame clones and omits some. The data contain approximately 1,500,000 clones, 95% to 97% of them singletons. Sequencing input: naive CD4+ T cells sorted from blood. Subset: CD45RA+ positively selected. V usage is TRBV10-1 and J usage is TRBJ2-7; TRBD2 matches 7 bases. This receptor was taken from a man aged 30 to 45 in good health. The CDR3: CASSDPLGGGSSEQYF. The CDR3 coding sequence is TGCGCCAGCAGTGATCCACTTGGCGGGGGATCGAGCGAGCAGTACTTC.